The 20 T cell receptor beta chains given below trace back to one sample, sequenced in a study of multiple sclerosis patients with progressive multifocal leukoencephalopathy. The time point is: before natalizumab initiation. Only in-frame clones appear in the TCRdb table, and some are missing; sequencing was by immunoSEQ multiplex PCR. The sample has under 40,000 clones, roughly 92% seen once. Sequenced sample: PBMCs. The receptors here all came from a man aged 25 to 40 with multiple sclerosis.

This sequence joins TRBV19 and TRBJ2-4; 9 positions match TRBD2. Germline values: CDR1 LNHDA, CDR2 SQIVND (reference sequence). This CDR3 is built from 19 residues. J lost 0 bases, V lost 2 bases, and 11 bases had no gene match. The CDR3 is CASSIIGAGGNIAKNIQYF. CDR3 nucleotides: TGTGCCAGTAGTATAATTGGTGCGGGAGGGAACATAGCCAAAAACATTCAGTACTTC.

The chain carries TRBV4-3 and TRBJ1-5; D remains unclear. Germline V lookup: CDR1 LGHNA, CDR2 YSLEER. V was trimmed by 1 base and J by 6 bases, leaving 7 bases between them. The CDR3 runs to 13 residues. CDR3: CASSQVEGQPQHF. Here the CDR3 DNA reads TGCGCCAGCAGCCAAGTGGAGGGTCAGCCCCAGCATTTT.

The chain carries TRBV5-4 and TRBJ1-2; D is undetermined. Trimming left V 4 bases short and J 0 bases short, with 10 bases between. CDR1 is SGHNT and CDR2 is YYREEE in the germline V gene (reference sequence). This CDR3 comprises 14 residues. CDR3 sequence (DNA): TGTGCCAGCAGCCAGCAGGATCCTAACTATGGCTACACCTTC. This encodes CASSQQDPNYGYTF.

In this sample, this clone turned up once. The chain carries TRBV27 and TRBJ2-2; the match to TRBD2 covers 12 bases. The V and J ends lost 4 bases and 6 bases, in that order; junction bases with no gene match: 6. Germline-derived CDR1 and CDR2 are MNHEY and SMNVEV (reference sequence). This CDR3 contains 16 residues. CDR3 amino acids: CASSSVLAGGPGELFF. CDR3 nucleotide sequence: TGTGCCAGCAGTTCCGTTCTAGCGGGAGGGCCCGGGGAGCTGTTTTTT.

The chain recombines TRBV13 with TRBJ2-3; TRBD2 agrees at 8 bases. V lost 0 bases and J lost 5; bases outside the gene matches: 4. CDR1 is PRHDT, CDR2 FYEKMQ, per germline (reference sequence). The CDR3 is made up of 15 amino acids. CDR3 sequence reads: CASSLGGGAVDTQYF. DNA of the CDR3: TGTGCCAGCAGCTTAGGCGGGGGGGCGGTAGATACGCAGTATTTT.

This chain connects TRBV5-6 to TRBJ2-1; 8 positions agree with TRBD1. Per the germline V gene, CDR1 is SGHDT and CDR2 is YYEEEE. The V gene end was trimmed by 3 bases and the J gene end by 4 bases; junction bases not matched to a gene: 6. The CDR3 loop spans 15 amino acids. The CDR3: CASSSGTGTYNEQFF. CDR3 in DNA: TGTGCCAGCAGCTCCGGGACAGGAACATACAATGAGCAGTTCTTC.

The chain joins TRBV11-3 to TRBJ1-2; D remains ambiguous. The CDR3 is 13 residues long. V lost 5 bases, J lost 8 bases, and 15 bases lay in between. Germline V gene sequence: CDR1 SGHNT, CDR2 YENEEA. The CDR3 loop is CASSVGIAGGYTF. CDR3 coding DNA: TGTGCCAGCAGCGTCGGGATCGCCGGGGGCTACACCTTC.

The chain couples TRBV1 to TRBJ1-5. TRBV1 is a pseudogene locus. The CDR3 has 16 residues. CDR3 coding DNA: TGCACCAGCAGCCCCTTCTTTACGGGGCACCATCAGCCCCAGCATTTT. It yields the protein CTSSPFFTGHHQPQHF.

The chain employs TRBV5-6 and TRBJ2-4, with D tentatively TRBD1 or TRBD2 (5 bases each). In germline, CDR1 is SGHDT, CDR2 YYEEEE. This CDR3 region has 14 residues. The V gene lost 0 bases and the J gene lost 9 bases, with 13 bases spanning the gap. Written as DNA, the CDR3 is TGTGCCAGCAGCTTGGTAGAGGGGCTGGCCATTCAGTACTTC. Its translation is CASSLVEGLAIQYF. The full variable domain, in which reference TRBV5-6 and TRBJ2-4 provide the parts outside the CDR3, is DAGVTQSPTHLIKTRGQQVTLRCSPKSGHDTVSWYQQALGQGPQFIFQYYEEEERQRGNFPDRFSGHQFPNYSSELNVNALLLGDSALYLCASSLVEGLAIQYFGAGTRLSVL.

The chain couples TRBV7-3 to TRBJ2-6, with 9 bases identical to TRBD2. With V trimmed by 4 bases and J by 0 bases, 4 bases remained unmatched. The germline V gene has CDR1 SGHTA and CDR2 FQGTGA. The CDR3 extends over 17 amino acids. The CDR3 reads CASSYLAGSSGANVLTF. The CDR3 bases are TGTGCCAGCAGCTACCTAGCGGGATCCTCTGGGGCCAACGTCCTGACTTTC.

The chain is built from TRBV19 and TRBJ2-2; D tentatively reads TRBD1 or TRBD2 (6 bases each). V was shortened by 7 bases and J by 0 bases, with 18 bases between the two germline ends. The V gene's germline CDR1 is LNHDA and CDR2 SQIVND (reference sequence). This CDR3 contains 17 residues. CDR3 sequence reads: CASNPWGDTSNTGELFF. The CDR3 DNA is TGTGCCAGTAATCCCTGGGGGGACACCTCGAACACCGGGGAGCTGTTTTTT.

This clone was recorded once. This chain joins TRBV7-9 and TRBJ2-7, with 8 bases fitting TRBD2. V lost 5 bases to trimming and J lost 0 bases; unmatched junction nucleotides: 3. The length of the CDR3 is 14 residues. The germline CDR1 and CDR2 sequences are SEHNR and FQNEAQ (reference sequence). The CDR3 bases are TGTGCCAGCAGCACAACTAGCGGCTCCTACGAGCAGTACTTC. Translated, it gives CASSTTSGSYEQYF.

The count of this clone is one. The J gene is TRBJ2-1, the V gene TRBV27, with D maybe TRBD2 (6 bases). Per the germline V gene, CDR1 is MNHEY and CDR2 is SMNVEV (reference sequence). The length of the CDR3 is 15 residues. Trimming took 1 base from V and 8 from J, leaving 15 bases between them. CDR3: CASSLLGGNIDEQFF. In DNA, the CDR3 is TGTGCCAGCAGTTTATTAGGAGGGAATATCGATGAGCAGTTCTTC.

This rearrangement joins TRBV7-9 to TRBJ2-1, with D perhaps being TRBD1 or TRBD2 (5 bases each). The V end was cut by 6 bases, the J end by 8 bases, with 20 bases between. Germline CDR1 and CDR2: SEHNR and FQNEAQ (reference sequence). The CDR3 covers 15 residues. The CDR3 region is CASRRGGTSGYEQFF. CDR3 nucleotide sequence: TGTGCCAGCAGGAGGGGCGGCACTTCTGGCTATGAGCAGTTCTTC.

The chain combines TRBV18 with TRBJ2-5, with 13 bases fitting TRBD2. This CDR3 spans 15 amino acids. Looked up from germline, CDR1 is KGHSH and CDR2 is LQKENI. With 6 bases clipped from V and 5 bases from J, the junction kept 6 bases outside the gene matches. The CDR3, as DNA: TGTGCCAGCTCCTCAGCGACTAGCGGGAGGGAGACCCAGTACTTC. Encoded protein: CASSSATSGRETQYF.

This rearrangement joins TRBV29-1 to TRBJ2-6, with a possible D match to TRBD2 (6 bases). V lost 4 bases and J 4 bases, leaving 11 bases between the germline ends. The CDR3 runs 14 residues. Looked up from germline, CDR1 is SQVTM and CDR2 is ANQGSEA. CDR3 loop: CSVVGGEGANVLTF. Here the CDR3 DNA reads TGCAGCGTTGTCGGAGGGGAAGGGGCCAACGTCCTGACTTTC.

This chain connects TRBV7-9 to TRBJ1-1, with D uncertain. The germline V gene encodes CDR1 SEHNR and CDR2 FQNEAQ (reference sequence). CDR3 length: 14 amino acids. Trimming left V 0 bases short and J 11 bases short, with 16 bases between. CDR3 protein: CASSLANGHAYAFF. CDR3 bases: TGTGCCAGCAGCTTAGCCAACGGCCACGCGTATGCTTTCTTT.

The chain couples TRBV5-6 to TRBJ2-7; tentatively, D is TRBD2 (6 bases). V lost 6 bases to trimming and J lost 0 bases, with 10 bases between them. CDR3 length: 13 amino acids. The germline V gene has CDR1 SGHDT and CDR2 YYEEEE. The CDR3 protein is CASKSGVSYEQYV. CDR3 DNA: TGTGCCAGCAAATCGGGGGTCTCCTACGAGCAGTACGTC.

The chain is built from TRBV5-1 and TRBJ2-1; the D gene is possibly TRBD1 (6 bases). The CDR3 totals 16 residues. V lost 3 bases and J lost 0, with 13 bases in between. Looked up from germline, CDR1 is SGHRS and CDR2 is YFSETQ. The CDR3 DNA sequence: TGCGCCAGCAGCTCCTCAGGGGTTAGCTCCTACAATGAGCAGTTCTTC. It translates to CASSSSGVSSYNEQFF.

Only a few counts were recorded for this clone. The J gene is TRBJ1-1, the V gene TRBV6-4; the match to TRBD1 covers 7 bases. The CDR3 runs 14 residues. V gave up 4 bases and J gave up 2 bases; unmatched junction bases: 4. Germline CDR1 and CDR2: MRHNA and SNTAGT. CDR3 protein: CASSVDRLNTEAFF. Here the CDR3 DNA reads TGTGCCAGCAGTGTGGACAGGCTTAACACTGAAGCTTTCTTT.